This T cell receptor beta chain was captured in a study of cytomegalovirus exposure and HLA in healthy donors. Study outcomes and limitations: Being productive about 90% or about 30% of the time was typical of most TCR beta V segments in an earlier analysis. There were fewer than 200 TCR beta chains listed as cytomegalovirus-associated.

In the PCR, 60 Vbeta and 13 Jbeta primers were used. Using immunoSEQ multiplex PCR, the repertoire was profiled, and TCRdb retains in-frame clones only, with some absent. The sample has approximately 110,000 clones, around 80% seen once. Comment on this clone: Its matching antigen is unknown.

The CDR3 runs 12 residues. The sequence was obtained from a male donor in good health and CMV-seronegative. The sample taken for sequencing was PBMCs. The rearrangement links TRBV21-1 to TRBJ2-7; the D call TRBD2 from the table was never checked on the DNA. TRBV21-1 has pseudogene status. This chain's CDR3 is CASSSPRGRGYF. The DNA for the CDR3 is TGTGCCAGCAGCTCTCCTCGGGGGAGGGGGTACTTC.